The rows below give T cell receptor beta chains drawn from one sample of a study of T-cell memory formation after mild COVID-19. TCRdb redid the calling of the 5' RACE reads with MiXCR, one entry per CDR3 protein. This table holds hundreds of thousands of distinct CDR3 sequences, 20% to 30% found once. The sequenced material came from PBMCs or a T cell subset sorted from them (not recorded which). The receptors originated from an adult woman who had mild COVID-19 (a few samples of this study predate the infection). Cell type and time point are not known. The CDR3 runs from the conserved cysteine through the conserved F or W. A D gene is named only where the DNA matches it firmly. Some rows mark clone size as missing; the rest say once, few, many or name a class of expanded clone.

J: TRBJ2-5
D: TRBD1
size: few
V: TRBV5-1
DNA: TGCGCCAGCAGCTTGGCCTGGACAGGGGTCGCGGAGACCCAGTACTTC
CDR3: CASSLAWTGVAETQYF

J: TRBJ2-3
D: TRBD1
size: NA
V: TRBV11-3
DNA: TGTGCCAGCAGCTTGACAGGGCACACAGATACGCAGTATTTT
CDR3: CASSLTGHTDTQYF

J: TRBJ2-3
D: TRBD2
size: many
V: TRBV10-3
DNA: TGTGCCATCAGTGGGACTAGCGGCACAGATACGCAGTATTTT
CDR3: CAISGTSGTDTQYF

J: TRBJ2-1
D: TRBD2
size: few
V: TRBV11-2
DNA: TGTGCCAGCAGCTTAGATGGGCTAGCGGGAGCCCCCTACAATGAGCAGTTCTTC
CDR3: CASSLDGLAGAPYNEQFF

J: TRBJ2-7
D: NA
size: NA
V: TRBV20-1
DNA: TGCAGTGCTGATGCGGGGTACTCCTACGAGCAGTACTTC
CDR3: CSADAGYSYEQYF

J: TRBJ2-7
D: TRBD1
size: NA
V: TRBV4-3
DNA: TGCGCCAGCAGCCGAGCCAGGGGGACCTACGAGCAGTACTTC
CDR3: CASSRARGTYEQYF

J: TRBJ2-5
D: TRBD2
size: NA
V: TRBV2
DNA: TGTGCCACCAGCCAACTAGCGGGAGTGGAGACCCAGTACTTC
CDR3: CATSQLAGVETQYF

J: TRBJ1-6
D: NA
size: few
V: TRBV12-3/TRBV12-4
DNA: TGTGCCAGCAGTTTAAGGGACATCTCCTATAATTCACCCCTCCACTTT
CDR3: CASSLRDISYNSPLHF

J: TRBJ2-1
D: NA
size: few
V: TRBV29-1
DNA: TGCAGCGTTGTTAGCGGACGGGACAATGAGCAGTTCTTC
CDR3: CSVVSGRDNEQFF

J: TRBJ2-7
D: TRBD2
size: NA
V: TRBV6-2/TRBV6-3
DNA: TGTGCCAGCAAGCGTGCGGGAGCCTACGAGCAGTACTTC
CDR3: CASKRAGAYEQYF

J: TRBJ2-1
D: TRBD2
size: few
V: TRBV24-1
DNA: TGTGCCACCAGTGACCGTGGACTAGCGGGAGTCGGTGAGCAGTTCTTC
CDR3: CATSDRGLAGVGEQFF

J: TRBJ2-3
D: NA
size: NA
V: TRBV10-3
DNA: TGTGCCATCAGTGAGTCGACGGGCACAGATACGCAGTATTTT
CDR3: CAISESTGTDTQYF

J: TRBJ2-3
D: TRBD2
size: NA
V: TRBV6-5
DNA: TGTGCCAGCGGGCTAGCGGGGGGACGCGGGGATACGCAGTATTTT
CDR3: CASGLAGGRGDTQYF

J: TRBJ2-1
D: NA
size: many
V: TRBV7-2
DNA: TGTGCCAGCAGCCCACCTGATGAGCAGTTCTTC
CDR3: CASSPPDEQFF

J: TRBJ1-1
D: NA
size: few
V: TRBV18
DNA: TGTGCCAGCTCACCACGAGCGGGATCTGAAGCTTTCTTT
CDR3: CASSPRAGSEAFF

J: TRBJ1-6
D: NA
size: NA
V: TRBV5-1
DNA: TGCGCCAGCAGCTTGTCCAGGGGAAGTTCACCCCTCCACTTT
CDR3: CASSLSRGSSPLHF

J: TRBJ2-3
D: NA
size: few
V: TRBV12-3/TRBV12-4
DNA: TGTGCCAGCAGTTCGACCCCCGATACGCAGTATTTT
CDR3: CASSSTPDTQYF

J: TRBJ2-5
D: TRBD2
size: NA
V: TRBV7-3
DNA: TGTGCCAGCAGCTCGAGCGGGGGGGTTTTGGAGACCCAGTACTTC
CDR3: CASSSSGGVLETQYF

J: TRBJ2-3
D: TRBD1
size: NA
V: TRBV7-9
DNA: TGTGCCAGCAGCCCCACAGGGGGCGCGGCAGATACGCAGTATTTT
CDR3: CASSPTGGAADTQYF

J: TRBJ2-5
D: NA
size: few
V: TRBV5-1
DNA: TGCGCCAGCAGCAGGGGATACAGGGAGCAAGAGACCCAGTACTTC
CDR3: CASSRGYREQETQYF

J: TRBJ2-1
D: TRBD1
size: many
V: TRBV7-2
DNA: TGTGCCAGCAGCTTACCGGGACAGGGGGCAAATGAGCAGTTCTTC
CDR3: CASSLPGQGANEQFF

J: TRBJ1-1
D: NA
size: few
V: TRBV25-1
DNA: TGTGCCAGCAGTGACCTACTACCCGGGGGGGACACTGAAGCTTTCTTT
CDR3: CASSDLLPGGDTEAFF

J: TRBJ2-3
D: NA
size: NA
V: TRBV4-2
DNA: TGTGCCAGCAGCCAAGACCGGGGACTGTTCGGCACAGATACGCAGTATTTT
CDR3: CASSQDRGLFGTDTQYF

J: TRBJ2-7
D: NA
size: NA
V: TRBV29-1
DNA: TGCAGCGTTTCATTCCAGGGGAACGAGCAGTACTTC
CDR3: CSVSFQGNEQYF

J: TRBJ2-5
D: NA
size: NA
V: TRBV2
DNA: TGTGCCAGCAGTGTCCCCCAAGAGACCCAGTACTTC
CDR3: CASSVPQETQYF

J: TRBJ1-6
D: NA
size: NA
V: TRBV4-3
DNA: TGCGCCAGCAGCTTATTATTAACAGGGAATTCACCCCTCCACTTT
CDR3: CASSLLLTGNSPLHF

J: TRBJ2-6
D: NA
size: NA
V: TRBV29-1
DNA: TGCAGCGTTGGATCTCGACTTGACTCTGGGGCCAACGTCCTGACTTTC
CDR3: CSVGSRLDSGANVLTF

J: TRBJ2-6
D: NA
size: few
V: TRBV7-8
DNA: TGTGCCAGCAGCTTATCAGAAATGGGCGGAATCTCTGGGGCCAACGTCCTGACTTTC
CDR3: CASSLSEMGGISGANVLTF

J: TRBJ2-3
D: TRBD1
size: NA
V: TRBV20-1
DNA: TGCAGCGAAAGGGGGAACAGGGGGCAAGATACGCAGTATTTT
CDR3: CSERGNRGQDTQYF

J: TRBJ1-1
D: NA
size: NA
V: TRBV7-2
DNA: TGTGCCAGCAGCTTAGACCGGACAGTGAAGAACACTGAAGCTTTCTTT
CDR3: CASSLDRTVKNTEAFF

J: TRBJ1-6
D: NA
size: NA
V: TRBV5-5
DNA: TGTGCCAGCAGCTTGAACCTTGACACCCGGTCAGGATCACCCCTCCACTTT
CDR3: CASSLNLDTRSGSPLHF

J: TRBJ1-5
D: NA
size: NA
V: TRBV19
DNA: TGTGCCAGTCGGGGGATCGCCAATCAGCCCCAGCATTTT
CDR3: CASRGIANQPQHF

J: TRBJ2-1
D: NA
size: NA
V: TRBV11-2
DNA: TGTGCCAGCAGCCCAGGGGGGGCGACCCCCTACAATGAGCAGTTCTTC
CDR3: CASSPGGATPYNEQFF

J: TRBJ2-3
D: NA
size: few
V: TRBV20-1
DNA: TGCAGTGCAAGCAGAAGAAGGAGGGTTGTGGATACGCAGTATTTT
CDR3: CSASRRRRVVDTQYF

J: TRBJ2-3
D: NA
size: few
V: TRBV4-3
DNA: TGCGCCAGCAGCCAAGTGGAGAACACAGATACGCAGTATTTT
CDR3: CASSQVENTDTQYF

J: TRBJ2-7
D: NA
size: few
V: TRBV4-2
DNA: TGTGCCAGCAGCCAAGTAGGAAGTTCTACCTACGAGCAGTACTTC
CDR3: CASSQVGSSTYEQYF

J: TRBJ2-3
D: TRBD2
size: many
V: TRBV4-3
DNA: TGCGCCAGCAGCCAATCTCGACTAGCGGGTCCTAGCACAGATACGCAGTATTTT
CDR3: CASSQSRLAGPSTDTQYF

J: TRBJ1-1
D: NA
size: NA
V: TRBV27
DNA: TGTGCCAGCAGTGCAAGGCGGGGGCAGACTGAAGCTTTCTTT
CDR3: CASSARRGQTEAFF

J: TRBJ2-4
D: TRBD2
size: few
V: TRBV6-2/TRBV6-3
DNA: TGTGCCAGCAGTTACTCTCCAGCGGGAGAAAGGGCCAAAAACATTCAGTACTTC
CDR3: CASSYSPAGERAKNIQYF

J: TRBJ2-1
D: TRBD2
size: few
V: TRBV10-3
DNA: TGTGCCATCACCCGGGAGGGCTCCTACAATGAGCAGTTCTTC
CDR3: CAITREGSYNEQFF

J: TRBJ2-2
D: NA
size: many
V: TRBV5-1
DNA: TGCGCCAGCAGCTTGAACCCCGACACCGGGGAGCTGTTTTTT
CDR3: CASSLNPDTGELFF